These T cell receptor beta chains were read from a single sample in a study of blood T cells in healthy people across ages. Each CDR3 protein gets one entry after TCRdb re-called the 5' RACE reads with MiXCR. The repertoire has 1.5 million to 2 million distinct CDR3 sequences, 40% to 55% of them found once; the top ten carry roughly 2%. Sequencing was carried out using blood. The receptors come from a woman between 35 and 50 years old in good health. Each CDR3 is given with its conserved first and last residue. Each record gives: D gene, V gene, J gene, clone size, CDR3 protein, CDR3 DNA. The D gene is left open where the match is weak. Some rows have no size entry. The others give once, few or many, or a class for an expanded clone.

.	TRBV7-2	TRBJ2-7	.	CASSRAPGSYNEQYF	TGTGCCAGCAGCCGAGCTCCGGGGTCCTACAATGAGCAGTACTTC
TRBD1	TRBV7-6	TRBJ2-7	.	CASSSAGTGKSEQYF	TGTGCCAGCAGCTCGGCCGGGACAGGGAAGAGCGAGCAGTACTTC
.	TRBV28	TRBJ2-1	once	CASSSPRGYYNEQFF	TGTGCCAGCAGTTCTCCCCGGGGGTACTACAATGAGCAGTTCTTC
.	TRBV20-1	TRBJ2-5	.	CSARDRVGSGQETQYF	TGCAGTGCTAGAGATCGGGTGGGTAGCGGACAAGAGACCCAGTACTTC
.	TRBV7-2	TRBJ2-3	.	CASSPGGRGSTDTQYF	TGTGCCAGCAGCCCTGGGGGGCGGGGAAGCACAGATACGCAGTATTTT
TRBD1	TRBV12-3/TRBV12-4	TRBJ1-4	few	CASSRRIGTVHEKLFF	TGTGCCAGCAGTCGCCGAATCGGGACAGTACATGAAAAACTGTTTTTT
TRBD2	TRBV10-3	TRBJ2-5	.	CATAGGETQYF	TGTGCCACCGCGGGAGGCGAGACCCAGTACTTC
TRBD2	TRBV20-1	TRBJ2-1	.	CSARDTSGGLYEQFF	TGCAGTGCTAGAGATACTAGCGGGGGGCTTTATGAGCAGTTCTTC
.	TRBV6-2/TRBV6-3	TRBJ2-2	.	CASSLSPWGPHTGELFF	TGTGCCAGCAGCCTATCCCCATGGGGGCCTCACACCGGGGAGCTGTTTTTT
.	TRBV10-3	TRBJ1-5	.	CAISESRQGRHQPQHF	TGTGCCATCAGTGAGTCGAGGCAGGGCCGCCATCAGCCCCAGCATTTT
.	TRBV3-1	TRBJ1-2	once	CASSQEIRTARYGYTF	TGTGCCAGCAGCCAAGAGATTCGGACAGCCCGCTATGGCTACACCTTC
TRBD1	TRBV7-2	TRBJ1-2	.	CASSLGTGRANYGYTF	TGTGCCAGCAGCTTGGGGACAGGGAGGGCTAACTATGGCTACACCTTC
.	TRBV5-6	TRBJ2-1	.	CASSKTTGIHEQFF	TGTGCCAGCAGTAAAACCACAGGGATCCATGAGCAGTTCTTC
TRBD2	TRBV12-3/TRBV12-4	TRBJ2-3	.	CASSWEGRGTDTQYF	TGTGCCAGCAGTTGGGAGGGCAGGGGCACAGATACGCAGTATTTT
.	TRBV29-1	TRBJ2-5	few	CSVEASGVRETQYF	TGCAGCGTTGAAGCGTCAGGGGTGAGAGAGACCCAGTACTTC
.	TRBV6-6	TRBJ1-2	.	CASSYSGQSLRGYTF	TGTGCCAGCAGTTACTCGGGGCAGTCCCTTAGGGGCTACACCTTC
TRBD1	TRBV6-2/TRBV6-3	TRBJ2-1	.	CASSYGDSTYNEQFF	TGTGCCAGCAGTTATGGGGACAGCACCTACAATGAGCAGTTCTTC
TRBD1	TRBV18	TRBJ2-5	few	CASSPAGTAYQETQYF	TGTGCCAGCTCACCTGCCGGGACAGCCTACCAAGAGACCCAGTACTTC
TRBD1	TRBV20-1	TRBJ2-1	.	CSAPGAAQGGTYNEQFF	TGCAGTGCCCCCGGTGCAGCACAGGGGGGAACCTACAATGAGCAGTTCTTC
.	TRBV27	TRBJ2-7	.	CASSSFTEQYF	TGTGCCAGCAGTTCATTTACCGAGCAGTACTTC
.	TRBV4-3	TRBJ2-7	.	CASSQTGQGGNYEQYF	TGCGCCAGCAGCCAAACTGGCCAGGGAGGAAACTACGAGCAGTACTTC
TRBD2	TRBV20-1	TRBJ2-7	few	CSAILPSGGYEQYF	TGCAGTGCTATTCTTCCTAGCGGGGGGTACGAGCAGTACTTC
.	TRBV4-1	TRBJ1-2	.	CASSQGDINYGYTF	TGCGCCAGCAGCCAGGGGGACATCAACTATGGCTACACCTTC
.	TRBV6-7	TRBJ2-7	.	CASSYGTRLQHYEQYF	TGTGCCAGCAGTTACGGGACCCGACTGCAACACTACGAGCAGTACTTC
.	TRBV28	TRBJ2-7	.	CATTQRGYEQYF	TGTGCCACCACCCAGAGGGGATACGAGCAGTACTTC
TRBD2	TRBV7-8	TRBJ2-7	.	CASSLVGTNFYEQYF	TGTGCCAGCAGCTTAGTCGGGACTAATTTCTACGAGCAGTACTTC
.	TRBV24-1	TRBJ1-2	.	CATSDFRGGYTF	TGTGCCACCAGTGACTTCAGGGGCGGCTACACCTTC
.	TRBV13	TRBJ2-7	.	CASSFRGKTGSYNEQYF	TGTGCCAGCAGCTTCCGCGGAAAGACGGGCTCCTACAATGAGCAGTACTTC
TRBD1	TRBV6-5	TRBJ1-6	few	CASSWDRLNSPLHF	TGTGCCAGCAGTTGGGACAGGTTGAATTCACCCCTCCACTTT
TRBD1	TRBV20-1	TRBJ1-1	.	CSAIPGTGDTEAFF	TGCAGTGCTATACCCGGGACAGGCGACACTGAAGCTTTCTTT
.	TRBV2	TRBJ2-6	.	CASSPQPHSGANVLTF	TGTGCCAGCAGTCCCCAGCCTCACTCTGGGGCCAACGTCCTGACTTTC
TRBD2	TRBV6-2/TRBV6-3	TRBJ2-4	few	CASRNFGGRKNIQYF	TGTGCCAGCAGGAATTTCGGGGGGAGGAAAAACATTCAGTACTTC
TRBD2	TRBV20-1	TRBJ2-5	.	CSADGGLAGFSQETQYF	TGCAGTGCTGACGGCGGACTAGCGGGGTTTTCCCAAGAGACCCAGTACTTC
TRBD2	TRBV7-2	TRBJ2-3	few	CASSLGRRGERTDTQYF	TGTGCCAGCAGCTTAGGGAGGCGGGGGGAACGCACAGATACGCAGTATTTT
.	TRBV4-3	TRBJ2-1	.	CASSSQSDSSYNEQFF	TGCGCCAGCAGCTCCCAATCCGACAGCTCCTACAATGAGCAGTTCTTC
TRBD1	TRBV7-9	TRBJ1-2	.	CASSFDSGTGTYGYTF	TGTGCCAGCAGCTTTGATTCCGGGACAGGGACCTATGGCTACACCTTC
TRBD2	TRBV7-2	TRBJ2-3	.	CASSYILAADTQYF	TGTGCCAGCAGCTATATCCTAGCGGCCGATACGCAGTATTTT
TRBD2	TRBV7-2	TRBJ2-5	.	CASSRGASGGQETQYF	TGTGCCAGCAGCAGAGGCGCTAGCGGGGGGCAAGAGACCCAGTACTTC
TRBD1	TRBV29-1	TRBJ2-5	.	CSVAGQGATEQYF	TGCAGCGTTGCGGGACAGGGGGCCACTGAGCAGTACTTC
.	TRBV5-1	TRBJ1-2	.	CASSSLPSSGYGYTF	TGCGCCAGCAGCTCCCTACCGTCGAGCGGCTATGGCTACACCTTC
.	TRBV4-2	TRBJ2-6	.	CASSQITNGANVLTF	TGTGCCAGCAGCCAAATAACTAACGGGGCCAACGTCCTGACTTTC
TRBD1	TRBV12-3/TRBV12-4	TRBJ2-6	few	CASSWRGTGTSGANVLTF	TGTGCCAGCAGTTGGCGGGGGACAGGGACCTCTGGGGCCAACGTCCTGACTTTC
TRBD1	TRBV10-3	TRBJ2-5	few	CANGQGDGETQYF	TGTGCCAATGGACAGGGCGACGGAGAGACCCAGTACTTC
.	TRBV6-5	TRBJ1-2	.	CASCQGADYGYTF	TGTGCCAGCTGCCAAGGGGCGGACTATGGCTACACCTTC
.	TRBV4-3	TRBJ2-7	.	CASSQDWGRWPYEQYF	TGCGCCAGCAGCCAAGATTGGGGGCGTTGGCCCTACGAGCAGTACTTC
TRBD2	TRBV11-1	TRBJ2-1	.	CASSLSSGGKNEQFF	TGTGCCAGCAGCTTAAGTAGCGGGGGGAAGAATGAGCAGTTCTTC
TRBD1	TRBV27	TRBJ2-5	few	CASSPYRQGAETQYF	TGTGCCAGCAGTCCCTATAGACAGGGGGCAGAGACCCAGTACTTC
.	TRBV6-1	TRBJ2-3	.	CASREVGSTDTQYF	TGTGCCAGCAGGGAAGTAGGGAGCACAGATACGCAGTATTTT
TRBD1	TRBV5-1	TRBJ2-5	.	CASDWDRDRVSYNEQYF	TGCGCCAGCGACTGGGACCGGGACAGGGTATCTTACAATGAGCAGTACTTC
TRBD2	TRBV5-1	TRBJ2-1	many	CASSLLAGSYNEQFF	TGTGCCAGCAGTTTACTAGCGGGGAGTTACAATGAGCAGTTCTTC
.	TRBV7-2	TRBJ1-2	few	CASSLAPKGNYGYTF	TGTGCCAGCAGCTTAGCTCCCAAGGGGAACTATGGCTACACCTTC
.	TRBV20-1	TRBJ2-5	few	CSAGVGPYQETQYF	TGCAGTGCTGGGGTGGGACCGTACCAAGAGACCCAGTACTTC
TRBD1	TRBV4-3	TRBJ1-2	once	CASSQDLKEGAPGYTF	TGCGCCAGCAGCCAAGATCTGAAGGAGGGGGCGCCCGGCTACACCTTC
TRBD1	TRBV11-1	TRBJ1-4	few	CASSLDRGDEKLFF	TGTGCCAGCAGCTTGGACAGGGGCGATGAAAAACTGTTTTTT
TRBD1	TRBV20-1	TRBJ2-7	few	CSAGRTGVAGEQYF	TGCAGTGCCGGACGGACAGGGGTAGCCGGGGAGCAGTACTTC
TRBD1	TRBV24-1	TRBJ2-7	.	CATSDGTATSYEQYF	TGTGCCACCAGTGATGGGACAGCAACATCCTACGAGCAGTACTTC
.	TRBV20-1	TRBJ2-7	.	CSARDVDSPYEQYF	TGCAGTGCTAGAGACGTGGACAGCCCCTACGAGCAGTACTTC
.	TRBV2	TRBJ2-3	few	CASNRITDTQYF	TGTGCCAGCAATAGGATCACAGATACGCAGTATTTT
TRBD2	TRBV7-2	TRBJ2-3	.	CASSFGSVAGGSTDTQYF	TGTGCCAGCAGCTTCGGGAGTGTAGCGGGGGGAAGCACAGATACGCAGTATTTT